The 10 T cell receptor beta chains below come from one sample, sequenced in a study of T cell repertoires in cytomegalovirus infection (dated by TCRdb to 2018 to 2020). Sequenced using an Illumina HiSeq 1500. TCRdb reworked the public reads: Q25 trimming with fastp, MiXCR clone assembly, productive beta chains retained. Here each entry gathers all rows of one CDR3 protein and keeps the most common genes and DNA. Here the sample has roughly 200,000 distinct CDR3 sequences; about 39% occur a single time. The top ten hold more than 50% of the sample. The treatment or condition label for this specimen denotes: in vitro stimulation with specific CMV peptide epitopes to enrich CMV-specific T cells. These receptors are not linked to any known antigen. The material sequenced was CD8+ T cells from cultured PBMCs, taken from culture after CMV antigen stimulation. Receptors originate from a human donor in good health (CMV status not recorded). Some clones in this sample may be carry-over from other donors' samples.

The chain employs TRBV14 and TRBJ2-7; 11 bases are a match to TRBD2. This CDR3 comprises 16 residues. Germline V gives CDR1 SGHDN, CDR2 FVKESK. The V segment lost 5 bases and the J segment 2 bases; nucleotides outside the gene matches: 8. The CDR3 spells CASSYGLAGTTYEQYF. The CDR3 region has the DNA TGTGCCAGCAGCTACGGACTAGCGGGTACAACCTACGAGCAGTACTTC. Full variable domain (missing parts from reference TRBV14 and TRBJ2-7): EAGVTQFPSHSVIEKGQTVTLRCDPISGHDNLYWYRRVMGKEIKFLLHFVKESKQDESGMPNNRFLAERTGGTYSTLKVQPAELEDSGVYFCASSYGLAGTTYEQYFGPGTRLTVT.

In this sample, this clonotype turned up many times. The V gene is TRBV15, the J gene TRBJ1-5, with D perhaps matching TRBD1 (5 bases). From germline, CDR1 is LNHNV and CDR2 YYDKDF (reference sequence). The CDR3 totals 13 residues. Trimming removed 3 bases at V and 9 bases at J, with 12 bases between. The CDR3 nucleotides are TGTGCCACCAGCAGGGGGGAAGGGTCGCCCCAGCATTTT. It codes for CATSRGEGSPQHF.

This clonotype was observed a handful of times. J is TRBJ2-2 and V is TRBV11-1; D uncertain. Germline V gene data show CDR1 as SGHAT and CDR2 as FQDESV (reference sequence). V was cut by 1 base and J by 5 bases, with 8 bases left in between. This CDR3 has 14 amino acids. CDR3 bases: TGTGCCAGCAGCTTAGACACGGAGACCGGGGAGCTGTTTTTT. Encoded protein: CASSLDTETGELFF.

The V call is TRBV5-1, the J call TRBJ1-2; 9 bases map to TRBD1. The CDR3 length is 14 residues. J was trimmed by 3 bases and V by 6 bases; bases with no gene match: 6. In germline, CDR1 is SGHRS, CDR2 YFSETQ. The CDR3 region has the DNA TGCGCCAGCACCCCGGGACAGGGAGACTATGGCTACACCTTC. Translated: CASTPGQGDYGYTF.

This clonotype is a singleton in its sample. The genes are TRBV6-9 and TRBJ1-2; 7 bases align to TRBD1. V was clipped by 8 bases and J by 8 bases; unmatched bases: 5. CDR1 is MNHGY, CDR2 SVAAGI, per germline. The CDR3 is made up of 11 amino acids. The CDR3 DNA follows: TGTGCCAGCGCAACAGGGGTGGGCTACACCTTC. Amino acid sequence: CASATGVGYTF.

The chain employs TRBV9 and TRBJ2-1; TRBD2 aligns across 16 bases. V was pared by 0 bases and J by 8 bases, with 2 bases of the junction left unmatched. This CDR3 is 16 amino acids long. CDR1 SGDLS and CDR2 YYNGEE come from the germline V gene. This CDR3 is CASSVAGTSGRDEQFF. CDR3 coding DNA: TGTGCCAGCAGCGTAGCCGGGACTAGCGGGAGGGATGAGCAGTTCTTC.

In its sample, this clonotype was seen a few times. This sequence joins TRBV29-1 and TRBJ2-5; possible D gene TRBD1, 5 bases. Germline lookup yields CDR1 SQVTM and CDR2 ANQGSEA. V was cut by 6 bases and J by 4 bases, with 15 bases left in between. The CDR3 sequence is 13 residues long. CDR3 nucleotides: TGCAGCGTGAAGACAGATGCCCCAGAGACCCAGTACTTC. It translates to CSVKTDAPETQYF.

This clonotype has only a few counts. The chain has TRBV7-6 and TRBJ2-7; 9 bases line up with TRBD2. CDR3 size: 15 residues. CDR1 and CDR2 from the germline V gene are SGHVS and FNYEAQ. The V segment lost 1 base and the J segment 4 bases; nucleotides outside the gene matches: 5. CDR3 residues: CASSLERTSAYEQYF. The CDR3, as DNA: TGTGCCAGCAGCTTAGAGCGGACTAGCGCGTACGAGCAGTACTTC.

This clonotype was counted only a few times. The gene calls are TRBV7-9 and TRBJ1-1; no definite D call. V lost 5 bases and J lost 1, with 14 bases in between. Germline V gene sequence: CDR1 SEHNR, CDR2 FQNEAQ (reference sequence). The CDR3 totals 15 residues. CDR3 amino acids: CASSAGKRPNTEAFF. The CDR3, as DNA: TGTGCCAGCAGCGCGGGGAAGAGGCCGAACACTGAAGCTTTCTTT.

A few counts support this clonotype. The chain is built from TRBV27 and TRBJ2-3; TRBD1 might be the D (6 bases). The V end lost 7 bases, the J end lost 7 bases, and 18 bases lay between the germline ends. CDR1 is MNHEY, CDR2 SMNVEV, per germline (reference sequence). The CDR3 has 14 residues. CDR3: CASKGGLDTHTQYF. Written as DNA, the CDR3 is TGTGCCAGCAAAGGGGGTCTGGATACACATACGCAGTATTTT.